This T cell receptor (beta chain) was sequenced during a study of blood T cell repertoires in COVID-19. Study details: From the United States, Italy and Spain came samples of acute and convalescent COVID-19.

CDR3 length: 12 amino acids. In germline, CDR1 is ENHRY, CDR2 SYGVKD. V was pared by 8 bases and J by 3 bases, with 8 bases between. Sequenced by immunoSEQ multiplex PCR; TCRdb stores in-frame clones only, minus some. The sample contains 200,000 or so clones, about 88% of which appear only once. The V call is TRBV10-3, the J call TRBJ1-5, with TRBD1 as a possible D gene (5 bases). This receptor was identified in a middle-aged man with active or convalescent COVID-19. Sequencing was performed on peripheral blood. The CDR3: CAIGDSNQPQHF. CDR3 nucleotides: TGTGCCATCGGGGACTCCAATCAGCCCCAGCATTTT.